This T cell receptor (beta chain) comes out of a study of blood T cell repertoires in COVID-19. In germline, CDR1 is LGHNA, CDR2 YNFKEQ. V shed 1 base and J shed 7 bases, with 7 bases lying between them. CDR3 length: 12 residues. This clone appeared a few times. Produced via immunoSEQ multiplex PCR; TCRdb's table is partial and in-frame only. The table has hundreds of thousands of clones, roughly 86% seen once. Material: peripheral blood. This TCR was recovered from a woman aged 55-75 years who had recovered from COVID-19. This chain uses TRBV4-2 with TRBJ1-2; D is unclear. CDR3 sequence reads: CASSQASVGYTF. The CDR3 nucleotides are TGTGCCAGCAGCCAAGCTTCGGTTGGCTACACCTTC.